The 9 T cell receptor beta chains below come from one sample, sequenced in a study of blood T cell repertoires in COVID-19. Measured with immunoSEQ multiplex PCR; TCRdb has only the in-frame clones, and not every one. The sample contains some 70,000 clones, 70% to 85% of which appear only once. The sequenced sample was peripheral blood. The receptors originated from a woman in her seventies with acute or convalescent COVID-19.

The chain has TRBV18 and TRBJ2-2; 9 positions agree with TRBD1. V lost 5 bases, J lost 6 bases, and 13 bases stayed unmatched. Per germline, CDR1 KGHSH and CDR2 LQKENI. This CDR3 comprises 17 residues. The DNA for the CDR3 is TGTGCCAGCTCATCGGGACAGGGCCAGAGGGTTGCCGGGGAGCTGTTTTTT. It yields the protein CASSSGQGQRVAGELFF.

This chain links TRBV2 with TRBJ2-3; D not resolved. The germline V gene encodes CDR1 SNHLY and CDR2 FYNNEI. The V end lost 6 bases, the J end lost 0 bases, and 10 bases lay between the germline ends. CDR3 length: 14 amino acids. The CDR3 is CASRTFPSTDTQYF. In DNA, the CDR3 is TGTGCCAGCAGGACTTTCCCTAGCACAGATACGCAGTATTTT. The whole variable domain, filled in from reference TRBV2 and TRBJ2-3, reads EPEVTQTPSHQVTQMGQEVILRCVPISNHLYFYWYRQILGQKVEFLVSFYNNEISEKSEIFDDQFSVERPDGSNFTLKIRSTKLEDSAMYFCASRTFPSTDTQYFGPGTRLTVL.

V is TRBV9 and J is TRBJ2-3, with TRBD2 as a possible D gene (6 bases). Germline CDR1 is SGDLS and CDR2 is YYNGEE. V lost 0 bases and J 6 bases, leaving 8 bases between the germline ends. CDR3 length: 13 amino acids. CDR3 loop: CASSVDGGDTQYF. The CDR3 DNA follows: TGTGCCAGCAGCGTAGATGGAGGGGATACGCAGTATTTT.

This clone was picked up one time. The chain employs TRBV10-2 and TRBJ2-5; 14 nucleotides match TRBD2. This CDR3 comprises 16 residues. The germline V gene encodes CDR1 WSHSY and CDR2 SAAADI. V was pared by 4 bases and J by 4 bases, with 5 bases of the junction left unmatched. The CDR3: CASSASGLAGGETQYF. The CDR3 DNA is TGCGCCAGCAGTGCGTCAGGACTAGCGGGAGGAGAGACCCAGTACTTC.

The chain uses TRBV29-1 and TRBJ2-3; the D gene is possibly TRBD2 (6 bases). The V end lost 0 bases, the J end lost 5 bases, and 15 bases lay between the germline ends. Germline CDR1 is SQVTM and CDR2 is ANQGSEA. The CDR3 covers 15 residues. Here the CDR3 DNA reads TGCAGCGTTGAAGATGTGAGACTAGGAAAAGATACGCAGTATTTT. The encoded protein is CSVEDVRLGKDTQYF.

The chain combines TRBV6-5 with TRBJ1-3; no firm D call. Germline V gene lookup returns CDR1 MNHEY and CDR2 SVGAGI. CDR3 length equals 12 residues. Trimming stripped 7 bases from V and 2 bases from J, with 6 bases between. CDR3 amino acids: CASKEPGNTIYF. The CDR3 DNA follows: TGTGCCAGCAAAGAGCCTGGAAACACCATATATTTT.

The chain couples TRBV15 to TRBJ2-5, with TRBD2 as a possible D gene (5 bases). Trimming left V 8 bases short and J 1 base short, with 23 bases between. This CDR3 region has 17 residues. Germline V gene data show CDR1 as LNHNV and CDR2 as YYDKDF (reference sequence). The CDR3 here is CATRGLDFAASQETQYF. DNA of the CDR3: TGTGCCACCCGAGGGTTAGATTTCGCAGCCTCCCAAGAGACCCAGTACTTC.

This rearrangement joins TRBV28 to TRBJ2-7; 11 nucleotides line up with TRBD2. The CDR3 extends over 18 amino acids. CDR1 MDHEN and CDR2 SYDVKM come from the germline V gene. The trim removed 3 bases at V and 4 bases at J, leaving 14 bases unmatched. DNA for the CDR3: TGTGCCAGCAGTTTCTGGACGGTGGCTAGCGGGAGGATTTACGAGCAGTACTTC. It is translated as CASSFWTVASGRIYEQYF.

Comments on this clone: The DNA is left out, because the CDR3 cannot be placed on it with certainty; the CDR3 is given as TCRdb lists it. The chain recombines TRBV2 with TRBJ2-6; the table names TRBD2, a call not compared with the DNA. Germline CDR1 SNHLY, CDR2 FYNNEI. The CDR3 has 17 residues if both end residues are counted. The CDR3: CASILVGGGPGANVLTF.